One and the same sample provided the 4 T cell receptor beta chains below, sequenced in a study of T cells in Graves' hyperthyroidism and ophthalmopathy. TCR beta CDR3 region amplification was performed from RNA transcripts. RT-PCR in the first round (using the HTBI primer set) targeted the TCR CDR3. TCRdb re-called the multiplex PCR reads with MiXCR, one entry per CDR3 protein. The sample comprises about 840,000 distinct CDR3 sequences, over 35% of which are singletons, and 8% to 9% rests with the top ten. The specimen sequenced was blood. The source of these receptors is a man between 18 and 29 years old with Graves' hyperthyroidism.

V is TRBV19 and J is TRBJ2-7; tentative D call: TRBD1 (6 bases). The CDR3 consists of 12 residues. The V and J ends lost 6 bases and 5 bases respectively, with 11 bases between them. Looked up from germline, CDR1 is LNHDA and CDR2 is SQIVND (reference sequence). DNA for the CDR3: TGTGCCAGTAGGAATCCAGGGGACGAGCAGTACTTC. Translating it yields CASRNPGDEQYF.

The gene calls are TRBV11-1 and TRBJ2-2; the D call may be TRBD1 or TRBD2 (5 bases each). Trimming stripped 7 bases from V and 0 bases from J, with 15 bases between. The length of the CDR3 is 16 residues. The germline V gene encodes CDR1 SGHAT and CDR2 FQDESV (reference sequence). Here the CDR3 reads CASTRGDVANTGELFF. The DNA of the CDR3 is TGTGCCAGCACCCGAGGGGACGTCGCGAACACCGGGGAGCTGTTTTTT.

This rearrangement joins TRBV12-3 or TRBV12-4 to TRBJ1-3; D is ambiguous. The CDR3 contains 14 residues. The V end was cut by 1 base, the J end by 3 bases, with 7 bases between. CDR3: CASSLEGLGNTIYF. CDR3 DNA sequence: TGTGCCAGCAGTTTAGAGGGTCTTGGAAACACCATATATTTT.

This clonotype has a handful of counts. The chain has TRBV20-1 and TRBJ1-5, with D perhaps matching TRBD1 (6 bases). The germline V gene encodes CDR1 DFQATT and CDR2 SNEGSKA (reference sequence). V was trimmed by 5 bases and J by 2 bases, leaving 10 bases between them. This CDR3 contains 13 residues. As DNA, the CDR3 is TGCAGTGCTTCAGAGGGGGGCAATCAGCCCCAGCATTTT. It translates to CSASEGGNQPQHF.